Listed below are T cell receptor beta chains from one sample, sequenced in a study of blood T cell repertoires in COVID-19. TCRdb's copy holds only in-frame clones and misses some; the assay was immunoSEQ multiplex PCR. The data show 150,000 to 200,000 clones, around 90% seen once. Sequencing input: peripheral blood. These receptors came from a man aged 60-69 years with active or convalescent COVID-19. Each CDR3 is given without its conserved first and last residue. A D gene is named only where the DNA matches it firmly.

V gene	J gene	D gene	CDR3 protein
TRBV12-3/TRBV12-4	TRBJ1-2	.	ASSLAQGRGYT
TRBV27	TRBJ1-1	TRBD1	ASSGGQGMNTEAF
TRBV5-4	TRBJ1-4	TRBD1	ASSLQQGDEKLF
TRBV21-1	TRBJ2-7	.	ASRNLQGPYEQY
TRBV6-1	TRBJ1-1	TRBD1	ASSEEGTGYRRAF
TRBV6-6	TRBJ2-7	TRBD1	ASSYLATGLSEQY
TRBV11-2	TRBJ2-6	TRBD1	ASSPWGQGASGANVLT
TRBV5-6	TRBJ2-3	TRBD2	ASSWTSGTDTQY
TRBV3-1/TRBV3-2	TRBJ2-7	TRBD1	ASSQRQGDEQY
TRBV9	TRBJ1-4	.	ASSNSRGGEKLF
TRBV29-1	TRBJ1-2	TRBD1	SVDEGGTGALGYT
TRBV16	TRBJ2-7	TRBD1	ASSAYLTGVSSYEQY
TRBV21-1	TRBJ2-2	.	ASIRGRMANTGELF
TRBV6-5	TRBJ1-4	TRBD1	ASNSGTGNEKLF
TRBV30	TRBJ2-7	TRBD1	AWRGTGAREQY